This T cell receptor (beta chain) was identified during a study of CD8 T cells in ankylosing spondylitis (TCRdb year 2017). General notes on the study: The study profiled T cell receptor beta repertoires in healthy donors and ankylosing spondylitis patients to find disease-linked TCR variants. Peripheral blood was sampled, and synovial fluid was also collected from ankylosing spondylitis patients. In total, the full study cohort was made up of over a hundred healthy donors and roughly 27 ankylosing spondylitis patients.

The germline V gene (reference sequence) provides CDR1 GTSNPN and CDR2 SVGIG. The cysteine opens and the phenylalanine closes a CDR3 of 13 amino acids. Only the CDR3 portion is preserved as DNA: 39 bases, with reading frame beginning at the first base. V sheds 2 bases and J sheds 4 bases, leaving 9 bases between their ends. The sequencer listed for this sample is Illumina HiSeq 2500. Quantitative 5'-RACE with molecular barcodes was used to prepare TCR beta libraries. The study's processing was this. Disease-linked TCR variants were identified with a new computational method built on a probabilistic model of VDJ rearrangement. TCRdb took the public reads, trimmed them with fastp at Q25, ran MiXCR for clone calling and kept in-frame beta chains. Under each unique CDR3 protein, matching rows form one entry showing the most common genes and DNA. The V and J calls, along with clone size, are taken from TCRdb and not from the paper's own processing. The sample data list about 310,000 distinct CDR3 sequences, and less than 25% of these were observed just once. The ten largest clonotypes hold 3.5% of the sample.

As to this clonotype: There is no known antigen for this receptor. Nothing much larger sits one base from this clone, and base qualities are not available.

Study-wide findings and limitations: Blood from ankylosing spondylitis patients appeared to be characterized by a TCR beta motif made up of several highly homologous amino acid variants. Some motif variants had previously been reported in the synovial fluid and blood of reactive arthritis patients, which suggests shared mechanisms of disease initiation. The disease-linked clones were reported to be significantly enriched in matched synovial fluid samples from ankylosing spondylitis patients. The disease-linked clones showed a CD8+ phenotype and occurred at relatively low frequencies in peripheral blood.

Sample: blood, either unsorted or a sorted T cell fraction (not recorded which). The TCR originated in a female donor with ankylosing spondylitis or in good health (not recorded which). Recombination connected TRBV30 to TRBJ1-5; a weak D assignment points to TRBD1 (6 bases agree). The CDR3 corresponds to CAWSRTDNQPQHF. The sequence in DNA is TGTGCCTGGAGTAGGACAGATAATCAGCCCCAGCATTTT. The full variable domain, with segments outside the CDR3 supplied by the reference TRBV30 and TRBJ1-5 proteins, appears as SQTIHQWPATLVQPVGSPLSLECTVEGTSNPNLYWYRQAAGRGLQLLFYSVGIGQISSEVPQNLSASRPQDRQFILSSKKLLLSDSGFYLCAWSRTDNQPQHFGDGTRLSIL.